This T cell receptor beta chain emerged from a study of T cell responses to AZD1222 COVID-19 vaccine. Study-level results: Repertoire sampling occurred only after the peak T cell response. Regions 160-218 and 743-854 held dominance among vaccine-associated CD4 TCRs, which spanned spike.

A word on this clone: Its antigen is unidentified.

This CDR3 contains 16 residues. Germline CDR1 is WNHNN and CDR2 is SYGVQD (reference sequence). V lost 4 bases and J lost 8; bases outside the gene matches: 12. Measured with immunoSEQ multiplex PCR; TCRdb has only the in-frame clones, and not every one. The sample yields about 120,000 clones, roughly nine tenths seen once. The material was peripheral blood, obtained on day 0 of AZD1222 vaccination. This receptor was taken from an adult in good health. This sequence joins TRBV10-1 and TRBJ2-1; 9 bases line up with TRBD2. Written as DNA, the CDR3 is TGCGCCAGCAGTGCTGAATCGGTAGCGGGAGTCCATGAGCAGTTCTTC. This gives the protein CASSAESVAGVHEQFF.